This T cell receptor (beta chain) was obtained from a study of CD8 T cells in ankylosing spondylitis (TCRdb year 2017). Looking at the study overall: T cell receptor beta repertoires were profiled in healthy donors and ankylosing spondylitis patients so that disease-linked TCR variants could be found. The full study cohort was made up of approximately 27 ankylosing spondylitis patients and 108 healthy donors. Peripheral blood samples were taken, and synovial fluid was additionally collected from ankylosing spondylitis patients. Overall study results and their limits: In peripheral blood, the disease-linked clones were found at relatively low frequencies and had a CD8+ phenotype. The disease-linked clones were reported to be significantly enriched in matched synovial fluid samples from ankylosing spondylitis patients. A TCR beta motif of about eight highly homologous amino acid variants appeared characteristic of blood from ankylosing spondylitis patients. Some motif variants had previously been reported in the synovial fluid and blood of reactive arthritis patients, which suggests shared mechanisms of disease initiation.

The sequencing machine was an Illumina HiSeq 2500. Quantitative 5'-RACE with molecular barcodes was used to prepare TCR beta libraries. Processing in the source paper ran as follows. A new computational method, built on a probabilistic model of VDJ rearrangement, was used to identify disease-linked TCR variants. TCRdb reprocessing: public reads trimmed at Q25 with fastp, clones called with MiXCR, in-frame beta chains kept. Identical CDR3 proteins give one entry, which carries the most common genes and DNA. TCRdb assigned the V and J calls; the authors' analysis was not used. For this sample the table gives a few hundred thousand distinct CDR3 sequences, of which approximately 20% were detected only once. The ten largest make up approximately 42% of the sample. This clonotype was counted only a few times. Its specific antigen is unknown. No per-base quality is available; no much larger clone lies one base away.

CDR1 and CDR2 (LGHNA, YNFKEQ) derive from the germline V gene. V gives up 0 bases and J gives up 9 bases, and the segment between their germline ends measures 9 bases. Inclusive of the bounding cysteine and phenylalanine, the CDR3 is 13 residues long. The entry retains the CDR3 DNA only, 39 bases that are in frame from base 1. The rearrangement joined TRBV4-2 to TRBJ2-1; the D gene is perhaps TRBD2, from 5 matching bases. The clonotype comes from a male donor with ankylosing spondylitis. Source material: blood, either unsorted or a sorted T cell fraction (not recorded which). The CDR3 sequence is CASSQDLLAEQFF. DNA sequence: TGTGCCAGCAGCCAAGATCTTCTAGCTGAGCAGTTCTTC.